The next 21 T cell receptor beta chains were all read from a single sample in a study of cytomegalovirus exposure and HLA in healthy donors. The PCR used 60 Vbeta and 13 Jbeta primers. Profiled with immunoSEQ multiplex PCR; TCRdb holds only in-frame clones, not every one. The sample yields roughly 160,000 clones, over 80% seen once. The sample consisted of PBMCs. These receptors were taken from a boy between 2 and 10 years old in good health and CMV-seronegative.

The genes are TRBV7-2 and TRBJ1-4, with D perhaps TRBD1 (6 bases). Deletions cut 5 bases from V and 5 bases from J, with 15 bases between. Germline loops: CDR1 SGHTA, CDR2 FQGNSA. The CDR3 runs 15 residues. The CDR3 DNA sequence: TGTGCCAGCAGCAAAACAGGGTCCTTAAATGAAAAACTGTTTTTT. It codes for CASSKTGSLNEKLFF.

This clone was detected a few times. V and J are TRBV18 and TRBJ2-3; no firm D call. The V and J ends lost 5 bases and 6 bases respectively, with 15 bases between them. The germline V gene has CDR1 KGHSH and CDR2 LQKENI. The CDR3 has 14 amino acids. The CDR3 DNA reads as TGTGCCAGCTCAGTATCACAGCCACCCGATACGCAGTATTTT. Translating it yields CASSVSQPPDTQYF.

V is TRBV7-9 and J is TRBJ1-1; D call uncertain. The CDR3 runs to 13 residues. With 5 bases removed from V and 1 base from J, the gap between germline ends came to 8 bases. CDR1 is SEHNR, CDR2 FQNEAQ, per germline (reference sequence). The DNA of the CDR3 is TGTGCCAGCAGCAGCACAGAGAACACTGAAGCTTTCTTT. Encoded protein: CASSSTENTEAFF.

The genes are TRBV28 and TRBJ1-4; D not certain. CDR3 length: 17 amino acids. Trimming removed 5 bases at V and 0 bases at J, with 16 bases between. The germline gives CDR1 MDHEN, CDR2 SYDVKM. The CDR3: CASSLAGSGATNEKLFF. The CDR3 DNA sequence: TGTGCCAGCAGTCTTGCTGGGAGCGGTGCAACTAATGAAAAACTGTTTTTT.

This clone turned up a few times. This chain joins TRBV19 and TRBJ1-1; D not certain. Germline V gives CDR1 LNHDA, CDR2 SQIVND (reference sequence). CDR3 length: 16 residues. The V and J ends lost 4 bases and 1 base respectively, with 16 bases between them. The CDR3 is CASSTPPGRPNTEAFF. Written as DNA, the CDR3 is TGTGCCAGTAGTACCCCCCCTGGGAGACCGAACACTGAAGCTTTCTTT. Variable domain in full (rest from reference TRBV19 and TRBJ1-1): DGGITQSPKYLFRKEGQNVTLSCEQNLNHDAMYWYRQDPGQGLRLIYYSQIVNDFQKGDIAEGYSVSREKKESFPLTVTSAQKNPTAFYLCASSTPPGRPNTEAFFGQGTRLTVV.

The chain uses TRBV7-2 and TRBJ2-5; D unclear. Germline V gene sequence: CDR1 SGHTA, CDR2 FQGNSA. V dropped 1 base and J dropped 5 bases, with 5 bases sitting between them. The CDR3 length is 12 residues. CDR3 sequence (DNA): TGTGCCAGCAGCTTAGACGGGGAGACCCAGTACTTC. This gives the protein CASSLDGETQYF.

The V call is TRBV7-8, the J call TRBJ1-1; TRBD1 aligns across 11 bases. Germline CDR1 and CDR2: SGHVS and FQNEAQ. Trimming cost V 5 bases and J 7 bases; bases outside gene matches: 15. The CDR3 covers 17 residues. In DNA form, the CDR3 reads TGTGCCAGCAGCCTCATGGGACAGGGGGAGCTCCACCTTGAAGCTTTCTTT. Amino acid sequence: CASSLMGQGELHLEAFF. Full variable domain (remainder filled in from reference TRBV7-8 and TRBJ1-1): GAGVSQSPRYKVAKRGQDVALRCDPISGHVSLFWYQQALGQGPEFLTYFQNEAQLDKSGLPSDRFFAERPEGSVSTLKIQRTQQEDSAVYLCASSLMGQGELHLEAFFGQGTRLTVV.

In this sample, this clone turned up a few times. The chain links TRBV6-1 to TRBJ1-3, with a possible D match to TRBD1 (6 bases). V lost 6 bases and J lost 4, with 16 bases in between. The CDR3 is 15 residues long. Germline V lookup: CDR1 MNHNS, CDR2 SASEGT. CDR3 residues: CASRGWGPGGNTIYF. Here the CDR3 DNA reads TGTGCCAGCAGGGGCTGGGGGCCGGGGGGAAACACCATATATTTT.

The chain employs TRBV11-2 and TRBJ1-1, with 9 bases lining up with TRBD1. Trimming removed 5 bases from V and 10 bases from J; junction bases left unmatched: 11. This CDR3 is built from 14 residues. Looked up from germline, CDR1 is SGHAT and CDR2 is FQNNGV. CDR3 sequence reads: CASSNRDREFRAFF. DNA for the CDR3: TGTGCCAGCAGCAACCGGGACAGGGAATTTAGAGCTTTCTTT.

This chain uses TRBV7-9 with TRBJ2-7; D remains ambiguous. Trimming removed 1 base from V and 3 bases from J, with 13 bases in between. The V gene's germline CDR1 is SEHNR and CDR2 FQNEAQ (reference sequence). The CDR3 extends over 15 amino acids. The chain's CDR3 is CASSLDSSTFYEQYF. CDR3 sequence (DNA): TGTGCCAGCAGCTTAGACAGTTCCACCTTCTACGAGCAGTACTTC.

V and J are TRBV4-3 and TRBJ2-2; 7 bases map to TRBD1. CDR1 LGHNA and CDR2 YSLEER come from the germline V gene. V trimming: 2 bases; J trimming: 3 bases; junction bases outside the gene matches: 3. The CDR3 extends over 15 amino acids. The CDR3, as DNA: TGCGCCAGCAGCCAATCAGGGGGTTACACCGGGGAGCTGTTTTTT. It specifies CASSQSGGYTGELFF.

The sample holds a few counts of this clone. The chain is built from TRBV9 and TRBJ1-3; D gene ambiguous. The CDR3 is made up of 14 amino acids. The germline V and J ends were trimmed by 0 bases and 7 bases, with 11 bases remaining between them. The germline V gene has CDR1 SGDLS and CDR2 YYNGEE. CDR3 in DNA: TGTGCCAGCAGCGTAGGAGAGGTTTCGAACACCATATATTTT. Translating gives CASSVGEVSNTIYF.

The V gene is TRBV23-1, the J gene TRBJ1-5; perhaps TRBD1 as D (5 bases). TRBV23-1 falls under the ORF class, with uncertain function. The CDR3 totals 12 residues. The germline V and J ends were trimmed by 5 bases and 7 bases, with 9 bases remaining between them. CDR3 in DNA: TGCGCCAGCAGTACGGGGGGGCAGCCCCAGCATTTT. It encodes CASSTGGQPQHF.

This clone was observed a few times. The genes are TRBV15 and TRBJ2-6, with 8 bases identical to TRBD1. This CDR3 is built from 17 residues. CDR1 is LNHNV, CDR2 YYDKDF, per germline (reference sequence). With V trimmed by 4 bases and J by 2 bases, 7 bases remained unmatched. CDR3 DNA: TGTGCCACCAGCACAGACAGGGGTTCGGCTGGGGCCAACGTCCTGACTTTC. Residues: CATSTDRGSAGANVLTF.

A word on this clone: At one end the junction does not follow the germline gene, possibly because of a read error. The same CDR3 can be traced to other DNA sequences in this sample. This rearrangement joins TRBV6-1 to TRBJ2-7; 10 bases are a match to TRBD1. This CDR3 region has 14 residues. Germline V gene lookup returns CDR1 MNHNS and CDR2 SASEGT. The CDR3 here is CASSEGQGFNEQYF. The CDR3 nucleotides read TGTGCCAGCAGTGAGGGACAGGGGTTCAACGAGCAATACTTC.

The V call is TRBV6-5, the J call TRBJ2-5, with D perhaps TRBD1 (6 bases). The CDR3 has 13 amino acids. Trimming shortened V by 7 bases and J by 4 bases, and 13 bases separated the two germline ends. Germline loops: CDR1 MNHEY, CDR2 SVGAGI. CDR3 in DNA: TGTGCCAGCAAACGTGACAGGCTAGAGACCCAGTACTTC. The encoded protein is CASKRDRLETQYF.

The chain joins TRBV19 to TRBJ2-3; 13 nucleotides line up with TRBD2. This CDR3 contains 17 residues. V dropped 4 bases and J dropped 2; count of bases not matched to a gene: 6. The V gene's germline CDR1 is LNHDA and CDR2 SQIVND (reference sequence). Here the CDR3 DNA reads TGTGCCAGTAGTAGAAGGACTAGCGGGGGAACCACAGATACGCAGTATTTT. This translates into CASSRRTSGGTTDTQYF.

This chain uses TRBV30 with TRBJ1-2; D call uncertain. Germline assignment: CDR1 GTSNPN and CDR2 SVGIG (reference sequence). V was cut by 0 bases and J by 4 bases, with 6 bases left in between. This CDR3 region has 12 residues. The CDR3 loop reads CAWSVRGYGYTF. CDR3 DNA: TGTGCCTGGAGTGTACGGGGCTATGGCTACACCTTC.

The J gene is TRBJ1-5, the V gene TRBV9, with a tentative D call TRBD1 (5 bases). The CDR3 runs to 15 residues. The germline gives CDR1 SGDLS, CDR2 YYNGEE. With 0 bases removed from V and 6 bases from J, the gap between germline ends came to 13 bases. CDR3 sequence: CASSVGGTPLQPQHF. In nucleotides, the CDR3 is TGTGCCAGCAGCGTAGGAGGGACTCCCCTTCAGCCCCAGCATTTT.

The V call is TRBV10-3, the J call TRBJ2-2; 7 nucleotides line up with TRBD2. Trimming removed 0 bases from V and 2 bases from J; junction bases left unmatched: 9. CDR3 length: 18 amino acids. Looked up from germline, CDR1 is ENHRY and CDR2 is SYGVKD. The CDR3 is CAISESFGGSGNTGELFF. CDR3 bases: TGTGCCATCAGTGAGTCATTCGGGGGGTCGGGAAACACCGGGGAGCTGTTTTTT.

The chain joins TRBV4-1 to TRBJ2-7, with 9 bases identical to TRBD2. Germline CDR1 reads MGHRA; CDR2 reads YSYEKL. This CDR3 is built from 17 residues. J lost 2 bases, V lost 0 bases, and 8 bases had no gene match. In DNA, the CDR3 is TGCGCCAGCAGCCAAGAGTTGACTAGCGGTTACCCCTACGAGCAGTACTTC. Protein product: CASSQELTSGYPYEQYF.